The 26 T cell receptor beta chains reported below all come from one sample, sequenced in a study of molecular identifiers for immune sequencing clone quantification. One entry per CDR3 protein, called by TCRdb with MiXCR from the PCR reads. This sample has some 580,000 distinct CDR3 sequences, with roughly 27% found just once. The sample taken for sequencing was naive CD8+ T cells from blood, with Jurkat cell RNA spiked in. Subset meaning: FACS-sorted CD8+CD4-CCR7+CD45RA+ naive T cells. The receptors here all came from a human donor in good health. Some libraries in this study had Jurkat cell RNA spiked in.

This clonotype occurred a few times. The genes are TRBV13 and TRBJ2-3; D not certain. The V end lost 4 bases, the J end lost 5 bases, and 19 bases lay between the germline ends. The CDR3 runs 16 residues. The germline CDR1 and CDR2 sequences are PRHDT and FYEKMQ (reference sequence). CDR3 sequence reads: CASSSLFSLDGDTQYF. The CDR3 DNA reads TGTGCCAGCAGCTCCCTCTTCTCCCTGGACGGAGATACGCAGTATTTT.

The rearrangement uses TRBV7-2 and TRBJ2-3; D perhaps matches TRBD1 (6 bases). TRBJ1-5 matches the DNA end more closely, so the J call is doubtful. This CDR3 spans 18 amino acids. CDR1 SGHTA and CDR2 FQGNSA come from the germline V gene. The CDR3 DNA sequence: TGTGCCAGCAGCTTAGTCCCCCTAGGGGGAGCGCCCGCAGATACGCAGCATTTT. Its protein product is CASSLVPLGGAPADTQHF.

Only a few counts were recorded for this clonotype. The chain joins TRBV7-9 to TRBJ1-2; 9 bases line up with TRBD1. Germline V lookup: CDR1 SEHNR, CDR2 FQNEAQ (reference sequence). The length of the CDR3 is 16 residues. J lost 5 bases, V lost 5 bases, and 12 bases had no gene match. Here the CDR3 DNA reads TGTGCCAGCAGCCCCTGGACAGGGGAAGCAGCATATGGCTACACCTTC. Encoded protein: CASSPWTGEAAYGYTF. Combining the CDR3 with reference TRBV7-9 and TRBJ1-2 gives the whole variable domain DTGVSQNPRHKITKRGQNVTFRCDPISEHNRLYWYRQTLGQGPEFLTYFQNEAQLEKSRLLSDRFSAERPKGSFSTLEIQRTEQGDSAMYLCASSPWTGEAAYGYTFGSGTRLTVV.

Points on this clonotype: A clone one base away is much larger, so this may be a read error. This sequence joins TRBV13 and TRBJ1-6; no firm D call. This CDR3 contains 11 residues. The V gene's germline CDR1 is PRHDT and CDR2 FYEKMQ (reference sequence). CDR3 DNA: TGTGCCAGCAGCTCCAATTCACCCCTCGACTTT. Translation: CASSSNSPLDF.

CDR3 loop: CASSSPQRANTGELFF. The CDR3 DNA reads as TGTGCCAGCAGTTCCCCCCAGCGGGCGAACACCGGGGAGCTGTTTTTT. The V gene is TRBV12-3 or TRBV12-4, the J gene TRBJ2-2; weak D call: TRBD2 (6 bases). CDR3 length equals 16 residues. Trimming shortened V by 4 bases and J by 0 bases, and 12 bases separated the two germline ends.

This clonotype was seen a few times. Just one base apart from a much larger clone, this may be a read error. J is TRBJ2-1 and V is TRBV7-2, with 9 bases lining up with TRBD2. Germline values: CDR1 SGHTA, CDR2 FQGNSA. The CDR3 spans 17 residues. The CDR3 protein is CAGSLEGASGTSDEQFF. CDR3 sequence (DNA): TGTGCCGGCAGCTTAGAGGGAGCTAGCGGGACGTCCGATGAGCAGTTCTTC.

In the case of this clonotype: This could be a read error, since a much larger clone is one nucleotide away. This chain joins TRBV3-1 and TRBJ2-3, with 15 bases that match TRBD2. The CDR3 has 17 residues. CDR1 is LGHDT and CDR2 is YNNKEL in the germline V gene (reference sequence). With 11 bases clipped from V and 3 bases from J, the junction kept 12 bases outside the gene matches. Here the CDR3 reads CACQLGLAGGGTDTQYF. The CDR3 DNA follows: TGTGCCTGCCAGTTGGGACTAGCGGGAGGAGGAACAGATACGCAGTATTTT.

With regard to this clonotype: Being one base from a much bigger clone, this may be a read error. The J gene is TRBJ2-1, the V gene TRBV6-5; TRBD1 or TRBD2 may be the D gene (5 bases each). Germline V CDR1 and CDR2: MNHEY, SVGAGI. The CDR3 is made up of 15 amino acids. CDR3 in DNA: TGTGCCAGCAGAACACGGGACGGAAGCTACAATGAGCAGTCCTTC. This sequence encodes CASRTRDGSYNEQSF.

The table lists this clonotype with many counts. The chain links TRBV24-1 to TRBJ2-1; the D call may be TRBD1 or TRBD2 (5 bases each). V was shortened by 12 bases and J by 7 bases, with 24 bases between the two germline ends. Germline assignment: CDR1 KGHDR and CDR2 SFDVKD. The CDR3 is made up of 15 amino acids. The CDR3, as DNA: TGTGCCGCGGCCAACCCTGCCGGGACGCAAAATGAGCAGTTCTTC. It is translated as CAAANPAGTQNEQFF.

This clonotype was detected ten times or more. The rearrangement uses TRBV7-6 and TRBJ2-5; D gene unclear. The CDR3 consists of 14 residues. Germline-derived CDR1 and CDR2 are SGHVS and FNYEAQ. Between the trimmed V and J ends, which lost 0 bases and 3 bases, there was a span of 8 bases. CDR3: CASSLAGSEETQYF. CDR3 nucleotides: TGTGCCAGCAGCTTAGCGGGCAGTGAAGAGACCCAGTACTTC. Looking up the rest from reference TRBV7-6 and TRBJ2-5 gives the full variable domain: GAGVSQSPRYKVTKRGQDVALRCDPISGHVSLYWYRQALGQGPEFLTYFNYEAQQDKSGLPNDRFSAERPEGSISTLTIQRTEQRDSAMYRCASSLAGSEETQYFGPGTRLLVL.

This clonotype appeared many times. CDR3 region: CASSLGGQGVNTQYF. The CDR3 region has the DNA TGTGCCAGCAGCTTAGGTGGACAGGGGGTAAATACGCAGTATTTT. The chain combines TRBV13 with TRBJ2-3, with 10 nucleotides matching TRBD1. The CDR3 consists of 15 residues. The V gene's germline CDR1 is PRHDT and CDR2 FYEKMQ (reference sequence). J lost 7 bases, V lost 0 bases, and 4 bases had no gene match.

Worth noting for this clonotype: Since a much larger clone is just one base distant, this may be a read error. The rearrangement links TRBV5-3 to TRBJ2-7, with D unclear. TRBV5-3 is given ORF status, its function remaining uncertain. There are 14 residues in the CDR3. The CDR3 coding sequence is TGTGCCAGCAGCTTGGACGAGTGGTTCTACGAGCAGTACTTC. Amino acids: CASSLDEWFYEQYF.

The V gene is TRBV7-9, the J gene TRBJ2-1; D gene uncertain. The V end was cut by 4 bases, the J end by 7 bases, with 8 bases between. Germline CDR1 reads SEHNR; CDR2 reads FQNEAQ (reference sequence). This CDR3 has 12 amino acids. CDR3 in DNA: TGTGCCAGCAGCTACTTCGGTAATGAGCAGTTCTTC. Translated, it gives CASSYFGNEQFF.

The sample holds many counts of this clonotype. V and J are TRBV5-4 and TRBJ2-2; D gene unclear. Germline CDR1 and CDR2: SGHNT and YYREEE (reference sequence). The CDR3 loop spans 12 amino acids. V dropped 1 base and J dropped 6 bases, with 4 bases sitting between them. Here the CDR3 reads CASSLLSGELFF. In nucleotides, the CDR3 is TGTGCCAGCAGCTTGTTGTCCGGGGAGCTGTTTTTT.

This clonotype turned up a few times. The chain employs TRBV20-1 and TRBJ2-5; D unclear. The CDR3 is 14 residues long. Trimming left V 0 bases short and J 1 base short, with 9 bases between. The germline CDR1 and CDR2 sequences are DFQATT and SNEGSKA (reference sequence). CDR3 residues: CSARDPGIQETQYF. The DNA for the CDR3 is TGCAGTGCTAGAGATCCAGGAATCCAAGAGACCCAGTACTTC.

The chain carries TRBV3-2 and TRBJ2-3; the table's D call, TRBD1, was not checked against the DNA. TRBV3-2 has pseudogene status. This CDR3 comprises 16 residues. The CDR3 nucleotides read TGTGCCAGCAGCCCTTCGGACAGGGGGCGCGCAGATACGCAGTATTTT. It translates to CASSPSDRGRADTQYF.

This clonotype has ten or more counts. The chain combines TRBV21-1 with TRBJ1-5; the D call of TRBD1 is as the table states it, not checked on the DNA. TRBV21-1 is marked as a pseudogene. The CDR3 totals 15 residues. CDR3 loop: CASNLGQGFRQPQHF. Here the CDR3 DNA reads TGTGCCAGCAACCTGGGACAGGGCTTTAGGCAGCCCCAGCATTTT.

This clonotype was found a few times. The rearrangement joins TRBV19 to TRBJ2-7, with 7 bases identical to TRBD1. Germline V gene sequence: CDR1 LNHDA, CDR2 SQIVND (reference sequence). V was clipped by 5 bases and J by 0 bases; unmatched bases: 4. The CDR3 consists of 14 residues. DNA of the CDR3: TGTGCCAGTAGTGCACAGGGGAGCTCCTACGAGCAGTACTTC. It yields the protein CASSAQGSSYEQYF.

CDR3 DNA sequence: TGCGCCAGCAGCCAAAGGGGACTAGCGGGGGGGCCTAATGACGAGCAGTACTTC. Protein: CASSQRGLAGGPNDEQYF. The J gene is TRBJ2-7, the V gene TRBV4-3; 16 bases map to TRBD2. V lost 2 bases and J lost 5; bases outside the gene matches: 9. Germline values: CDR1 LGHNA, CDR2 YSLEER. There are 18 residues in the CDR3.

This clonotype was recorded many times. The chain links TRBV5-1 to TRBJ2-7; 7 bases are a match to TRBD1. This CDR3 spans 16 amino acids. V shed 6 bases and J 1 base; nucleotides not matched to a gene: 13. CDR1 SGHRS and CDR2 YFSETQ come from the germline V gene. The DNA of the CDR3 is TGCGCCAGCAAACCGACGTCCCGGGACAGTTCCTACGAGCAGTACTTC. This sequence encodes CASKPTSRDSSYEQYF.

The genes are TRBV12-3 or TRBV12-4 and TRBJ1-1; D unclear. Trimming pared 4 bases from V and 0 bases from J, leaving 9 bases between. This CDR3 is 14 amino acids long. The CDR3 region is CASSSWGMNTEAFF. Written as DNA, the CDR3 is TGTGCCAGCAGTTCATGGGGAATGAACACTGAAGCTTTCTTT.

This clonotype was seen repeatedly, ten times or more. V usage is TRBV6-5 and J usage is TRBJ2-7; 7 positions match TRBD2. This CDR3 has 13 amino acids. Unmatched junction bases numbered 11, after V lost 10 bases and J lost 5 bases. Germline values: CDR1 MNHEY, CDR2 SVGAGI. As DNA, the CDR3 is TGTGCCACCGCTGGCGGGGGTAACGACGAGCAGTACTTC. It translates to CATAGGGNDEQYF.

A word on this clonotype: This may come from a read error, since a much larger clone is one base off. The final CDR3 position lacks the conserved phenylalanine or tryptophan, pointing to a likely read error. The V gene is TRBV30, the J gene TRBJ2-5; tentatively, D is TRBD1 or TRBD2 (5 bases each). The V and J ends lost 1 base and 9 bases respectively, with 12 bases between them. Germline loops: CDR1 GTSNPN, CDR2 SVGIG (reference sequence). This CDR3 region has 12 residues. In DNA, the CDR3 is TGTGCCTGGAGTGGGGCAGGGCGGGCCCAGTACCTC. Protein: CAWSGAGRAQYL.

This clonotype was recorded many times. The gene calls are TRBV12-3 or TRBV12-4 and TRBJ2-7; D might be TRBD1 (6 bases). V lost 3 bases and J 0 bases, leaving 9 bases between the germline ends. This CDR3 region has 14 residues. The CDR3 sequence is CASSFTGSSYEQYF. The CDR3 DNA reads TGTGCCAGCAGTTTCACAGGGAGCTCCTACGAGCAGTACTTC.

The chain recombines TRBV7-9 with TRBJ2-7, with 8 bases lining up with TRBD2. Trimming took 9 bases from V and 5 from J; bases not matched to a gene: 12. Germline assignment: CDR1 SEHNR and CDR2 FQNEAQ (reference sequence). There are 14 residues in the CDR3. In nucleotides, the CDR3 is TGTGCCAGTACCGGGGGGGTGAGTATGGACGAGCAGTACTTC. It is translated as CASTGGVSMDEQYF.

The V gene is TRBV13, the J gene TRBJ1-1; D is unclear. From germline, CDR1 is PRHDT and CDR2 FYEKMQ (reference sequence). Trimming pared 5 bases from V and 0 bases from J, leaving 16 bases between. CDR3 length: 16 residues. CDR3 coding DNA: TGTGCCAGCAGCCCCCTGGGTATGGAGGTGAACACTGAAGCTTTCTTT. It is translated as CASSPLGMEVNTEAFF.